This T cell receptor beta chain emerged from a study of cytomegalovirus exposure and HLA in healthy donors. The CDR3 runs 15 residues. Per germline, CDR1 MGHDK and CDR2 SYGVNS. V was clipped by 4 bases and J by 8 bases; unmatched bases: 11. A multiplex PCR was run with 60 Vbeta primers and 13 Jbeta primers. This table comes from immunoSEQ multiplex PCR, and its TCRdb copy is limited to in-frame clones, with some not included. The sample lists under 250,000 clones, roughly 84% occurring once. Sequencing was carried out using PBMCs. The chain uses TRBV25-1 and TRBJ1-2; 9 positions match TRBD1. This receptor was obtained from a girl aged 2-10 years in good health and CMV-seronegative. As DNA, the CDR3 is TGTGCCAGCAGTGCCCATAAAACAGGGGGCTACGGCTACACCTTC. Protein product: CASSAHKTGGYGYTF.